This T cell receptor (beta chain) was found in a study of TIL therapy for anti-PD-1-resistant metastatic lung cancer (dated by TCRdb to 2020 to 2023). A note on the overall study: Before any PD-1/PD-L1 blockade was given, tumors were harvested, nivolumab was then administered, and patients who progressed went on to receive lymphodepletion, an infusion of expanded TIL, and IL-2. T cell receptor beta sequencing of tumor and peripheral blood was used to follow clonotypes across the tumor, the expanded TIL product and serial blood samples. The cohort was composed predominantly of lung adenocarcinoma, with four EGFR-mutant and two ALK-rearranged tumors included, and half of patients were identified as current or former smokers. Enrolled patients had a median age of around 50 years (range 38-75) and a median tumor PD-L1 proportion score of roughly 6%. A median non-synonymous tumor mutation burden of approximately 1.5 mutations per megabase was determined across the cohort by whole-exome sequencing. The paper as a whole reports these results and caveats: The study protocol defined all tumor marker inferences as exploratory. Because the cohort was highly selected, with more treatment-naive, never-smoker and oncogene-addicted patients than is typical, generalizability is limited. Clonotypes from the infused TIL partially replaced the baseline peripheral repertoire and then declined over months, and persistence showed no apparent association with response.

The sample's time point, from its label and the paper: pre-treatment sample, taken before nivolumab and TIL therapy. A phase I trial run at two centers enrolled adults with stage 4 NSCLC between 2017 and early 2020. The samples were obtained from a phase I trial that was single-arm and open-label and tested tumor-infiltrating lymphocyte therapy combined with nivolumab in advanced non-small cell lung cancer. Blood mononuclear cells from EDTA tubes were isolated by Ficoll gradient, snap-frozen as pellets, and DNA was extracted with a Qiagen mini-prep kit. The immunoSEQ v3 hsTCRB kit was used to amplify TCR beta CDR3 regions from genomic DNA through bias-controlled multiplex PCR. TCR libraries were sequenced on an Illumina NextSeq 500 to around 2.1 million read pairs for survey level or about 4.5-6.5 million for deep level. Per the source publication's procedure: V, D and J genes were assigned, non-productive sequences were removed, and clonality was reported by immunoSEQ Analyzer software. Repertoires were compared using productive Simpson clonality and Morisita overlap index of productive TRB rearrangements between infused TIL and blood. For each clone in blood, the absolute clonotype count was estimated by multiplying the lymphocyte count by the CD3+ fraction and by the clone's productive frequency. TCRdb re-hosts the immuneACCESS table, in-frame sequences only. Its copies lack some clones; in the studies checked, an unresolved V gene accounts for under half of them, and the cause for the rest is not known. The DNA gave D and trimming, while V, J and clone size come from that table. This sample holds 9,500 to 15,000 clones; approximately 80% were observed only once. The top ten hold 9.5% to 13% of the sample.

A word on this clone: The clone's antigen remains unknown. No much larger clone exists at a distance of one base, and base qualities are not known.

Sequencing used blood, obtained at baseline. This receptor was obtained from a person between 25 and 80 years old with non-small cell lung cancer.

The nucleotides are TGTGCCAGCAGCTCACAAACCGGGACTAGCGGGAGTAGGGGTGAGCAGTTCTTC. Its translation is CASSSQTGTSGSRGEQFF. In this chain, TRBV13 is recombined with TRBJ2-1; 14 middle bases align to TRBD2. The CDR3 contains 18 residues, cysteine and phenylalanine counted. Left in the record is the CDR3 DNA by itself, 54 bases read in frame from the first base. From V the trimming removes 4 bases and from J it removes 9 bases, while the gene matches leave 14 bases of the junction unaccounted for. CDR1 and CDR2 are drawn from the germline V gene (reference sequence): PRHDT, FYEKMQ.